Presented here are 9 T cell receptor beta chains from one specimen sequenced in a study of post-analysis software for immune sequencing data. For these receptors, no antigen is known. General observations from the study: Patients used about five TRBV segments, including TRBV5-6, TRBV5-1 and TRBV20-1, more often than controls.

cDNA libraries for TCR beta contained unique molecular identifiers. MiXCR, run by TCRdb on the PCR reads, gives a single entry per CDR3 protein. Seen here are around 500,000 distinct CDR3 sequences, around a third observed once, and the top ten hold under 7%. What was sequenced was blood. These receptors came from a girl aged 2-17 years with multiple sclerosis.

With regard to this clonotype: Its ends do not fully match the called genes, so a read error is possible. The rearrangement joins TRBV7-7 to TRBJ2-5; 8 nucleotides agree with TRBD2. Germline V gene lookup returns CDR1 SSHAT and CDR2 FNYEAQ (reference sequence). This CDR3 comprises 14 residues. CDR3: CASSTSGHQETQYF. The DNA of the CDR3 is TGTGCTAGCAGCACTAGCGGACACCAAGAGACCCAGTACTTC.

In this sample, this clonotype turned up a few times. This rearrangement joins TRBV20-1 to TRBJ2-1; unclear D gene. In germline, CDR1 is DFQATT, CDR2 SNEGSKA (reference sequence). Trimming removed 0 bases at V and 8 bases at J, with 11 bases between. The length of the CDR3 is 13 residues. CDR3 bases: TGCAGTGCTAGAGATTTAGCTGGCCATGAGCAGTTCTTC. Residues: CSARDLAGHEQFF.

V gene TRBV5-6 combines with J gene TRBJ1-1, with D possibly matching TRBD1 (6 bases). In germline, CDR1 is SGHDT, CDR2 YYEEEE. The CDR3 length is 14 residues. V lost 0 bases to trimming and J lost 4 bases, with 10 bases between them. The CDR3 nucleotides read TGTGCCAGCAGCTTGGACAGGGCGAGCACTGAAGCTTTCTTT. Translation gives CASSLDRASTEAFF.

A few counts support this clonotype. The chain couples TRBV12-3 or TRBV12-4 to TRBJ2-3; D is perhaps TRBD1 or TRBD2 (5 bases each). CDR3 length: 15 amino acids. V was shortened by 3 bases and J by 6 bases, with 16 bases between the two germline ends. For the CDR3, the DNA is TGTGCCAGCAGTTTGATGGCGGGTGGGGGTGATACGCAGTATTTT. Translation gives CASSLMAGGGDTQYF.

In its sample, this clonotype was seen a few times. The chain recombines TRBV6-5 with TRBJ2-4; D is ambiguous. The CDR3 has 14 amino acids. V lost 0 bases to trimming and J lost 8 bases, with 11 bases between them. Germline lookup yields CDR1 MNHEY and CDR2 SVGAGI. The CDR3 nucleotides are TGTGCCAGCAGTTACTCGAGCAGGTCGGACATTCAGTACTTC. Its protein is CASSYSSRSDIQYF.

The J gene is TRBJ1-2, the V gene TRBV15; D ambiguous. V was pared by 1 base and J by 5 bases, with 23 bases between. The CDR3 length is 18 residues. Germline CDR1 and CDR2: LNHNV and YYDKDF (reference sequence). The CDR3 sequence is CATSRVQVPLSSRYGYTF. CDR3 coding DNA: TGTGCCACCAGCAGAGTCCAGGTTCCCCTATCATCAAGATATGGCTACACCTTC. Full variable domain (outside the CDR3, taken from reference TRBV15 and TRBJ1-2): DAMVIQNPRYQVTQFGKPVTLSCSQTLNHNVMYWYQQKSSQAPKLLFHYYDKDFNNEADTPDNFQSRRPNTSFCFLDIRSPGLGDTAMYLCATSRVQVPLSSRYGYTFGSGTRLTVV.

As DNA, the CDR3 is TGTGCCAGCAGCTTGGCCGGCAACCCGATTCAAGAGACCCAGTACTTC. Translated, it gives CASSLAGNPIQETQYF. V and J are TRBV5-6 and TRBJ2-5; D not resolved. The CDR3 extends over 16 amino acids. V lost 0 bases and J lost 2, with 14 bases in between. CDR1 and CDR2 from the germline V gene are SGHDT and YYEEEE.

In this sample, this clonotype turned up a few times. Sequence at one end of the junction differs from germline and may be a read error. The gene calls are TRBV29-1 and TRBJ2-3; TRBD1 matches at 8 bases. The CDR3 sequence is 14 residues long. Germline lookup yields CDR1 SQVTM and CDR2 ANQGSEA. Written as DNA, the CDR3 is TGCAGCGTTAAAGACAGGGGAGGAACAGATACGCAGTATTTT. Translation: CSVKDRGGTDTQYF.

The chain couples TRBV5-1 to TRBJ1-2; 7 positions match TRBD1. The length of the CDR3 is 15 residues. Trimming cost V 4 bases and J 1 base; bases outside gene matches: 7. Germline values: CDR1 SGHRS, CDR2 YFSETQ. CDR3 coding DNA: TGCGCCAGCAGCGGAGGGGACAGCTTTAACTATGGCTACACCTTC. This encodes CASSGGDSFNYGYTF.